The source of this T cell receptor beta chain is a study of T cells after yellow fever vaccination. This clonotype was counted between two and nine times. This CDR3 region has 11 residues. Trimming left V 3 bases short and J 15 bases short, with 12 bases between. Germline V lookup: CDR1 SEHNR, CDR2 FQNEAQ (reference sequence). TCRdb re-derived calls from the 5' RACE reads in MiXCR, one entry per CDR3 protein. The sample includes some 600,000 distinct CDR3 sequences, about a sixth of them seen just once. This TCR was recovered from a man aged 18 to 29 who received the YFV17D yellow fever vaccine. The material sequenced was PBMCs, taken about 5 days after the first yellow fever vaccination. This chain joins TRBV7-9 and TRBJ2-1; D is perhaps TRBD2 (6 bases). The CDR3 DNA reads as TGTGCCAGCAGCTTGGAGGGGCGAGGGTTCTTC. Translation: CASSLEGRGFF.